This paragraph reports one T cell receptor beta chain. No antigen is known for it. Libraries were constructed by 5' RACE. The input for every TCR library was roughly 3,300 ng of total RNA. For each sample, cDNA synthesis with SMARTScribe reverse transcriptase was split into eight separate reactions. During cDNA synthesis, unique molecular identifiers containing a 6-nucleotide sample barcode were introduced by template switching. TCRalpha and TCRbeta cDNA was amplified in two nested PCRs of about 17 and 10 cycles, and bead purification was carried out after each PCR. Before amplification, cDNA was treated with uracil DNA-glycosylase and purified using the QIAquick PCR purification kit. The second PCR added Illumina TruSeq-compatible adapters along with sample-specific barcodes. Library quality and concentration were assessed using TapeStation and Qubit, and about 5.2 ng of each library was pooled. Pooled libraries were sequenced on an Illumina HiSeq2500 single-index Rapid Run with 2 x 100 bp reads and custom sequencing primers. The paper's processing steps were these. MiGEC version 1.2.6 was used for UMI-based consensus assembly, which corrected PCR and sequencing errors. MiXCR version 2.1.1 was used for V(D)J alignment, clonotype assembly and CDR3 extraction. To normalise gene usage, clonotype sharing and MAIT/NKT TCR abundance, the analysis used the top 1000, 10 000 and 20 000 clonotypes per sample. After downsampling to 27 000 UMIs, diversity was calculated as the inverse Simpson index using the vegan R package. Paired Mann-Whitney U tests were applied to discordant twin pairs, with Benjamini-Hochberg correction for multiple testing. The reads, reprocessed by TCRdb, yield one row per CDR3 protein sequence and no DNA. What appears here as the V and J calls and clone size reflects TCRdb's work, not the paper's. The table kept for this sample lists some 330,000 distinct CDR3 sequences. The biggest ten clones account for 5.6% of the sample.

CDR1 and CDR2 were assigned from the germline V gene as MNHNS and SASEGT. Spanning cysteine to phenylalanine, the CDR3 consists of 14 amino acids. No nucleotide data were recorded. The entry originates in a study of monozygotic twins with inflammatory bowel disease (dated by TCRdb to between 2018 and 2021). As for the study more broadly: The full study comprised some 30 monozygotic twin pairs: nine German pairs (four IBD-concordant, five IBD-discordant) and 19 IBD-discordant Danish pairs. The search for disease-associated traits relied mainly on comparing IBD patients with their genetically identical healthy co-twins within discordant pairs. Each individual had, on average, about 151 000 unique TCRalpha sequences and 181 000 unique TCRbeta sequences available for analysis.

From each donor, an approximately 2.5 ml peripheral blood sample was collected into PAXgene tubes and kept at -80 degrees C. Without any T cell sorting, total RNA was extracted from whole blood using the PAXgene blood miRNA kit on an automated QIAcube. Peripheral blood from monozygotic twin pairs, either concordant or discordant for inflammatory bowel disease, underwent deep TCRalpha and TCRbeta repertoire profiling that used unique molecular barcoding. For every twin pair, smoking habits were documented, and each individual was categorised as a current, former or never smoker. What the work shows at the level of the full study, not this receptor alone: The analysis was unable to tell apart different T cell subtypes. TCRbeta repertoire diversity, by inverse Simpson index, was decreased in IBD patients compared with their healthy co-twins. No difference in repertoire similarity was observed between concordant and discordant twins, possibly owing to limited statistical power. Background noise and inter-individual variability may have been introduced into the repertoires by the differing immunosuppressive treatments among patients. Compared with healthy twins, IBD patients shared fewer clonotypes with other individuals, and the difference was most pronounced in patients with signs of disease activity. No single strong signal or clonotype linked to IBD turned up in the results, so the idea that one exists was not supported.

The clonotype originates from a human donor with ulcerative colitis or Crohn's disease, or a healthy co-twin of an affected twin (not recorded which). The V and J segments used are TRBV6-1 and TRBJ1-2; absent DNA, TCRdb's TRBD1 call cannot be checked. Material: blood. The CDR3 has the sequence CASRMTGRNYGYTF.